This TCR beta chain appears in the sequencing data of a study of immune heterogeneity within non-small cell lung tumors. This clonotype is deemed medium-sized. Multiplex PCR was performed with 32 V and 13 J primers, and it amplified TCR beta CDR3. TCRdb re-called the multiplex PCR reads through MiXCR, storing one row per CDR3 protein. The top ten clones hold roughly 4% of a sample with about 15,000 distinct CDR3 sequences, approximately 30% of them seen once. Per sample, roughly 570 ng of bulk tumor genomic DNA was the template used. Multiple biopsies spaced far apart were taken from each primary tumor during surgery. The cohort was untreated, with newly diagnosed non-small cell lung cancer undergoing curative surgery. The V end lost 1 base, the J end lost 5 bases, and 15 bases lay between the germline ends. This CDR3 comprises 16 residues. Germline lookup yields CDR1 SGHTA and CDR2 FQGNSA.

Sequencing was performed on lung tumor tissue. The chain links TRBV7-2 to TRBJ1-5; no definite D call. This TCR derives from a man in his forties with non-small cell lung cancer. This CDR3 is CASSLGVGRPDQPQHF. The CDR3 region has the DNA TGTGCCAGCAGCTTAGGGGTAGGGAGGCCCGATCAGCCCCAGCATTTT.